Listed below are T cell receptor beta chains from one sample, sequenced in a study of cytomegalovirus exposure and HLA in healthy donors. Sequencing was performed with immunoSEQ multiplex PCR; in TCRdb, only in-frame clones are kept and a portion is missing. In the table there are 100,000 to 150,000 clones, approximately 81% of which are singletons. Sequenced material: PBMCs. These receptors originate from a man between 18 and 29 years old in good health and CMV-seronegative. CDR3s include the opening cysteine and the closing phenylalanine or tryptophan. Each record gives: D gene, J gene, V gene, clone size, CDR3 protein, CDR3 DNA. D genes are given only for firm matches. Rows may omit the clone size; those that give it use once, few, many or a size class.

>-|TRBJ2-1|TRBV4-1|-
CASSYPTRDIYNEQFF
TGCGCCAGCAGCTACCCGACTAGGGATATTTACAATGAGCAGTTCTTC
>-|TRBJ1-1|TRBV6-4|-
CASSPDNQNTEAFF
TGTGCCAGCAGCCCTGACAACCAGAACACTGAAGCTTTCTTT
>-|TRBJ2-7|TRBV7-5|-
CARARTDYEQYF
TGTGCCAGAGCGCGGACAGACTACGAGCAGTACTTC
>-|TRBJ1-6|TRBV29-1|once
CSVVAGDGSPLHF
TGCAGCGTTGTTGCAGGGGATGGTTCACCCCTCCACTTT
>-|TRBJ2-2|TRBV6-5|-
CASSYFRQANTGELFF
TGTGCCAGCAGTTACTTCCGACAGGCGAACACCGGGGAGCTGTTTTTT
>TRBD1|TRBJ1-5|TRBV10-3|-
CAISEETGGMGQPQHF
TGTGCCATCAGTGAAGAGACAGGGGGCATGGGACAGCCCCAGCATTTT
>TRBD1|TRBJ1-1|TRBV6-5|-
CASSYAEGAAEAFF
TGTGCCAGCAGTTACGCTGAGGGGGCCGCTGAAGCTTTCTTT
>TRBD1|TRBJ2-1|TRBV29-1|-
CSVDGTAYNEQFF
TGCAGCGTTGACGGGACAGCATACAATGAGCAGTTCTTC
>-|TRBJ2-5|TRBV6-6|-
CASTLNQVPETQYF
TGTGCCAGCACCTTAAACCAGGTCCCAGAGACCCAGTACTTC
>-|TRBJ1-6|TRBV12-5|-
CASGPGGANSPLHF
TGTGCTAGTGGTCCCGGAGGGGCAAATTCACCCCTCCACTTT
>TRBD1|TRBJ1-1|TRBV10-3|few
CAISVGTGAVSEAFF
TGTGCCATCAGTGTCGGGACAGGGGCCGTATCTGAAGCTTTCTTT
>-|TRBJ2-2|TRBV11-3|-
CASSFDDRNPGELFF
TGTGCCAGCAGCTTTGACGACAGGAATCCCGGGGAGCTGTTTTTT
>TRBD1|TRBJ2-7|TRBV10-1|-
CASSKRQGKYEQYF
TGCGCCAGCTCGAAACGACAGGGAAAATACGAGCAGTACTTC
>TRBD1|TRBJ1-4|TRBV5-1|once
CASSGGQGDEKLFF
TGCGCCAGCAGCGGGGGACAGGGGGATGAAAAACTGTTTTTT
>TRBD2|TRBJ2-3|TRBV6-4|-
CASSETSGGATDTQYF
TGTGCCAGCAGCGAAACTAGCGGGGGCGCCACAGATACGCAGTATTTT
>-|TRBJ2-7|TRBV5-1|-
CASSLGRGFAYEQYF
TGCGCCAGCAGCTTGGGCAGGGGTTTTGCCTACGAGCAGTACTTC
>-|TRBJ1-6|TRBV2|-
CASKGQGNSPLHF
TGTGCCAGCAAGGGTCAGGGGAATTCACCCCTCCACTTT
>-|TRBJ2-7|TRBV29-1|-
CSVASRGLYEQYF
TGCAGCGTTGCCAGTAGGGGCCTCTACGAGCAGTACTTC
>-|TRBJ1-6|TRBV5-1|few
CASSFFQGAEASPLHF
TGCGCCAGCAGCTTCTTTCAGGGTGCCGAAGCCTCACCCCTCCACTTT
>-|TRBJ1-1|TRBV7-8|-
CASSLGAVNTEAFF
TGTGCCAGCAGCTTGGGGGCCGTGAACACTGAAGCTTTCTTT
>TRBD1|TRBJ1-2|TRBV9|-
CASNSDRYGYTF
TGTGCCAGCAACTCGGACAGGTATGGCTACACCTTC
>-|TRBJ1-3|TRBV5-1|once
CASSLGGDRTSGNTIYF
TGCGCCAGCAGCTTGGGGGGCGACAGGACATCTGGAAACACCATATATTTT
>-|TRBJ2-7|TRBV28|-
CASWDNSIPSYEQYF
TGTGCCAGCTGGGACAACTCAATCCCCTCCTACGAGCAGTACTTC
>-|TRBJ1-3|TRBV28|-
CASSTGHQINTIYF
TGTGCCAGCAGTACAGGGCACCAAATAAACACCATATATTTT
>TRBD1|TRBJ2-5|TRBV19|-
CASRSTGGETQYF
TGTGCCAGTAGGAGTACAGGGGGAGAGACCCAGTACTTC
>TRBD2|TRBJ2-5|TRBV12-5|-
CASGPTSWETQYF
TGTGCTAGTGGTCCGACTAGCTGGGAGACCCAGTACTTC
>-|TRBJ2-7|TRBV2|-
CASRGAYEQYF
TGTGCCAGCAGAGGAGCCTACGAGCAGTACTTC
>TRBD1|TRBJ1-1|TRBV19|once
CASGIGGVTGGLNTEAFF
TGTGCCAGCGGGATCGGGGGGGTGACAGGGGGCCTGAACACTGAAGCTTTCTTT
>-|TRBJ2-1|TRBV9|-
CASSVKGTLNLNNEQFF
TGTGCCAGCAGCGTCAAGGGGACTCTAAACCTAAACAATGAGCAGTTCTTC
>-|TRBJ2-7|TRBV28|-
CASSPQMYEQYF
TGTGCCAGCAGTCCACAGATGTACGAGCAGTACTTC
>-|TRBJ1-5|TRBV19|-
CASSTSGLSGPQHF
TGTGCCAGTAGTACATCGGGACTCTCGGGGCCCCAGCATTTT
>-|TRBJ2-7|TRBV27|-
CASSFWANRQEQYF
TGTGCCAGCAGTTTCTGGGCGAACAGACAGGAGCAGTACTTC
>-|TRBJ1-1|TRBV9|-
CASSVEPEGDTEAFF
TGTGCCAGCAGCGTAGAACCGGAAGGGGACACTGAAGCTTTCTTT
>-|TRBJ2-3|TRBV11-2|-
CASSLRGLGGDTQYF
TGTGCCAGCAGCTTACGCGGACTAGGGGGTGATACGCAGTATTTT
>-|TRBJ1-1|TRBV9|-
CASSVDSRTEAFF
TGTGCCAGCAGCGTAGACAGCCGCACTGAAGCTTTCTTT
>-|TRBJ2-7|TRBV5-1|few
CASSLEPGSYEQYF
TGCGCCAGCAGCTTGGAACCAGGTTCCTACGAGCAGTACTTC
>TRBD1|TRBJ2-1|TRBV19|-
CASTGTGVFYNEQFF
TGTGCCAGTACCGGGACAGGGGTTTTCTACAATGAGCAGTTCTTC
>TRBD1|TRBJ1-2|TRBV5-6|-
CASSLGQGFLSHGYNF
TGTGCCAGCAGCTTGGGACAGGGGTTTTTGTCTCATGGCTACAACTTC
>-|TRBJ2-1|TRBV6-5|once
CASSPRQRSYNEQFF
TGTGCCAGCAGTCCCCGACAGAGATCCTACAATGAGCAGTTCTTC
>TRBD1|TRBJ1-1|TRBV19|-
CASQGQGNTEAFF
TGTGCCAGTCAGGGACAGGGTAACACTGAAGCTTTCTTT
>TRBD1|TRBJ1-5|TRBV7-2|-
CASSPRSGTGAQPQHF
TGTGCCAGCAGCCCAAGAAGCGGGACAGGCGCTCAGCCCCAGCATTTT
>-|TRBJ2-1|TRBV28|-
CASSPQLGTEQFF
TGTGCCAGCAGTCCCCAACTAGGCACGGAGCAGTTCTTC
>TRBD1|TRBJ2-7|TRBV6-5|-
CASSRQGRFYEQYF
TGTGCCAGCAGCCGACAGGGAAGATTCTACGAGCAGTACTTC
>TRBD1|TRBJ2-7|TRBV7-9|-
CASSSPPRDRGTHEQYF
TGTGCCAGCAGCTCCCCCCCCCGGGACAGGGGGACCCACGAGCAGTACTTC
>TRBD1|TRBJ1-2|TRBV2|-
CASRDMGQEKNYGYTF
TGTGCCAGCAGGGATATGGGACAGGAGAAAAACTATGGCTACACCTTC
>TRBD1|TRBJ2-3|TRBV7-2|-
CASSAQGASDTQYF
TGTGCCAGCAGTGCCCAGGGGGCGTCCGATACGCAGTATTTT
>TRBD2|TRBJ2-1|TRBV27|-
CASSPYLSLAVILNEQFF
TGTGCCAGCAGTCCCTACCTCAGCCTAGCGGTCATTTTGAATGAGCAGTTCTTC
>TRBD1|TRBJ1-6|TRBV5-1|-
CASSLAVTGAGSPLHF
TGCGCCAGCAGCTTGGCCGTGACAGGGGCAGGGTCACCCCTCCACTTT
>TRBD1|TRBJ2-7|TRBV7-9|medium-sized
CAAGDRESYEQYF
TGTGCCGCGGGGGACAGGGAATCCTACGAGCAGTACTTC
>-|TRBJ1-1|TRBV6-5|-
CASTNDATDTEAFF
TGTGCCAGTACTAATGACGCCACGGACACTGAAGCTTTCTTT
>TRBD1|TRBJ1-5|TRBV11-2|-
CASSRGQGLGHSNQPQHF
TGTGCCAGCAGCAGGGGACAGGGCTTGGGACATAGCAATCAGCCCCAGCATTTT
>TRBD1|TRBJ2-1|TRBV29-1|once
CSSGQASSYNEQFF
TGCAGTTCTGGACAGGCTAGCTCCTACAATGAGCAGTTCTTC